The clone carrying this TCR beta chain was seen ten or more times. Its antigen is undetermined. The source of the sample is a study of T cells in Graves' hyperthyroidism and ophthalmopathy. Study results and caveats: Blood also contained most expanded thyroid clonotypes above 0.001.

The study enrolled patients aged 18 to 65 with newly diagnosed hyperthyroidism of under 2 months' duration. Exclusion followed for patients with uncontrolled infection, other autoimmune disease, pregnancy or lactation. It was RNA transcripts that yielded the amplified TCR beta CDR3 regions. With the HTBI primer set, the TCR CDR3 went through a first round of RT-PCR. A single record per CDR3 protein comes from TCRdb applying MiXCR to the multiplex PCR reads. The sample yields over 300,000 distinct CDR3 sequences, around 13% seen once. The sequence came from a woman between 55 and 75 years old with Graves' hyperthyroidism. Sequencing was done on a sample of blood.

The CDR3 region has the DNA TGTGCCAGCAGCTTGATGACAGGGGGCCCTATAGATACGCAGTATTTT. It specifies CASSLMTGGPIDTQYF. The V and J genes are TRBV7-9 and TRBJ2-3; the match to TRBD1 covers 10 bases. The CDR3 covers 16 residues. Unmatched junction bases numbered 8, after V lost 3 bases and J lost 5 bases. The germline V gene encodes CDR1 SEHNR and CDR2 FQNEAQ (reference sequence).